This T cell receptor (beta chain) was recorded in a study of T cell responses to AZD1222 COVID-19 vaccine. Study-level points and caveats: Spike-specific TCR breadth and depth went up after people got two AZD1222 doses. Close to half of spike-specific TCRs reportedly recognize unmutated variant regions. Most donors were white British, females outnumbered males, and clonal diversity was possibly underestimated.

This CDR3 region has 15 residues. The V segment lost 2 bases and the J segment 5 bases; nucleotides outside the gene matches: 5. CDR1 is SGDLS, CDR2 YYNGEE, per germline. As for this clone: What it recognizes is unknown.

Profiling relied on immunoSEQ multiplex PCR, and the TCRdb table lists in-frame clones only, not all of them. The repertoire consists of about 220,000 clones, with about 93% occurring once and the leading ten covering around 1%. The source was peripheral blood, collected on day 0 of MenACWY control vaccination. The receptor comes from an adult in good health. V and J are TRBV9 and TRBJ2-2; 8 positions agree with TRBD1. The CDR3 DNA is TGTGCCAGCAGCGTCACAGGGGGTGGTACCGGGGAGCTGTTTTTT. Residues: CASSVTGGGTGELFF.